This T cell receptor beta chain came from a study of human T cells and chemical hapten exposure. Study-level results: Correlating positively with patch test score were the PT1 expanded TCR counts. Healthy people's immune response may differ from that of the donors, who had alopecia.

This clonotype was seen repeatedly, ten times or more. What it binds is not known. Germline V lookup: CDR1 LNHDA, CDR2 SQIVND (reference sequence). V was pared by 6 bases and J by 0 bases, with 9 bases between. CDR3 length: 14 residues. Time point specified: pre-sensitization, week 0. The treatment is: therapeutic diphenylcyclopropenone sensitization with weekly scalp DPC. Blood was drawn before each patch test was applied. The authors' total RNA extraction used unfractionated whole blood. TCRdb called the RACE reads again in MiXCR, with one record for every CDR3 protein. The sample comprises about 120,000 distinct CDR3 sequences, roughly 14% of which are singletons, and about 3% rests with the top ten.

Specimen: whole blood, collected in connection with sensitization to the hapten diphenylcyclopropenone (DPC). The chain links TRBV19 to TRBJ1-5, with D perhaps matching TRBD1 (5 bases). This clonotype originated in a woman aged 18-29 years with alopecia areata. Some clones in this sample may be carry-over from other donors' samples. CDR3 sequence: CASRTELSNQPQHF. The CDR3 DNA reads TGTGCCAGTAGGACAGAACTTAGCAATCAGCCCCAGCATTTT.